A single sample is the source of the 9 T cell receptor beta chains below, sequenced in a study of cytomegalovirus exposure and HLA in healthy donors. The assay was immunoSEQ multiplex PCR, and TCRdb's table has in-frame clones only and misses some. The data contain 220,000 or so clones, roughly 83% of them singletons. Sequencing used PBMCs. These receptors originate from a woman in her thirties in good health and CMV-seropositive.

V is TRBV10-2 and J is TRBJ1-5; D possibly corresponds to TRBD1 (5 bases). V shed 10 bases and J shed 1 base, with 14 bases lying between them. Germline V gives CDR1 WSHSY, CDR2 SAAADI. The CDR3 is 14 residues long. CDR3 residues: CATRWAGSNQPQHF. Written as DNA, the CDR3 is TGCGCCACCCGCTGGGCAGGGAGCAATCAGCCCCAGCATTTT.

V is TRBV7-9 and J is TRBJ2-1; 12 nucleotides line up with TRBD2. CDR1 SEHNR and CDR2 FQNEAQ come from the germline V gene (reference sequence). The CDR3 spans 14 residues. V shed 6 bases, J shed 9 bases, and the junction held 6 bases outside the gene matches. CDR3 bases: TGTGCCAGCAGGGGTGGGACTAGCGGGCTTGAGCAGTTCTTC. It codes for CASRGGTSGLEQFF.

This chain connects TRBV11-3 to TRBJ2-7; D call uncertain. Trimming stripped 4 bases from V and 4 bases from J, with 11 bases between. Germline lookup yields CDR1 SGHNT and CDR2 YENEEA. The CDR3 covers 13 residues. CDR3 DNA: TGTGCCAGCAGCTCTGGAGTAGGGTACGAGCAGTACTTC. The encoded protein is CASSSGVGYEQYF.

This rearrangement joins TRBV28 to TRBJ1-2; D call uncertain. V was cut by 8 bases and J by 7 bases, with 8 bases left in between. Germline V gene lookup returns CDR1 MDHEN and CDR2 SYDVKM. The CDR3 is 10 residues long. CDR3 bases: TGTGCCAGCCGTAAGGGTGGCTACACCTTC. The encoded protein is CASRKGGYTF.

This clone is a singleton in its sample. V is TRBV5-1 and J is TRBJ1-1, with 9 bases aligning to TRBD1. Germline lookup yields CDR1 SGHRS and CDR2 YFSETQ. The CDR3 runs to 15 residues. J lost 4 bases, V lost 0 bases, and 4 bases had no gene match. CDR3 loop: CASSLGQGVGTEAFF. CDR3 coding DNA: TGCGCCAGCAGCTTGGGACAGGGGGTAGGCACTGAAGCTTTCTTT.

This clone was seen only once. Written as DNA, the CDR3 is TGTGCCAGCAGGGGGGGACTGAACACTGAAGCTTTCTTT. It specifies CASRGGLNTEAFF. This sequence joins TRBV28 and TRBJ1-1; weak D call: TRBD1 (5 bases). V was clipped by 6 bases and J by 0 bases, with 8 bases between them. The CDR3 consists of 13 residues. CDR1 and CDR2 from the germline V gene are MDHEN and SYDVKM.

J is TRBJ2-7 and V is TRBV5-6; D assignment may be TRBD1 or TRBD2 (5 bases each). Germline loops: CDR1 SGHDT, CDR2 YYEEEE. The CDR3 consists of 15 residues. Trimming cost V 4 bases and J 6 bases, with 20 bases left between them. The DNA for the CDR3 is TGTGCCAGCAGCCGCCGGGACCACCTGTCCCGCGAGCAGTACTTC. Translated: CASSRRDHLSREQYF.

The V gene is TRBV30, the J gene TRBJ2-1; 9 positions agree with TRBD1. V trimming: 1 base; J trimming: 7 bases; junction bases outside the gene matches: 2. From germline, CDR1 is GTSNPN and CDR2 SVGIG (reference sequence). The CDR3 loop spans 13 amino acids. The CDR3 reads CAWSEQGANEQFF. The CDR3 bases are TGTGCCTGGAGTGAACAGGGGGCGAATGAGCAGTTCTTC.

The chain combines TRBV11-3 with TRBJ2-7; weak D call: TRBD2 (6 bases). The CDR3 is 14 residues long. V lost 5 bases and J 0 bases, leaving 11 bases between the germline ends. CDR1 SGHNT and CDR2 YENEEA come from the germline V gene. CDR3 protein: CASSVMRDSYEQYF. DNA for the CDR3: TGTGCCAGCAGCGTAATGCGGGACTCCTACGAGCAGTACTTC.